This record covers a single TCR beta chain. These data are taken from a study of blood T cell repertoires in COVID-19. V shed 7 bases and J shed 4 bases, with 13 bases lying between them. Germline CDR1 is LNHNV and CDR2 is YYDKDF (reference sequence). CDR3 length: 13 amino acids. This table comes from immunoSEQ multiplex PCR, and its TCRdb copy is limited to in-frame clones, with some not included. This table has hundreds of thousands of clones, roughly 87% appearing once. Categorization into cohorts depended on clinical history that participants reported. Recovery meant two consecutive negative NP/OP PCR tests, professional clearance, or resolved symptoms.

V and J are TRBV15 and TRBJ1-1; D possibly corresponds to TRBD1 (6 bases). This TCR was sampled from a woman in her 30s who had recovered from COVID-19. Sequenced: PBMCs or T cells enriched from blood (not recorded which). Here the CDR3 DNA reads TGTGCCACCAAGGGGGAAGGATTCACTGAAGCTTTCTTT. Translating it yields CATKGEGFTEAFF. Full variable domain (remainder filled in from reference TRBV15 and TRBJ1-1): DAMVIQNPRYQVTQFGKPVTLSCSQTLNHNVMYWYQQKSSQAPKLLFHYYDKDFNNEADTPDNFQSRRPNTSFCFLDIRSPGLGDTAMYLCATKGEGFTEAFFGQGTRLTVV.